The 10 T cell receptor beta chains below were found in one sample sequenced in a study of blood T cell repertoires in COVID-19. Here immunoSEQ multiplex PCR was the method, and the copy in TCRdb shows in-frame clones only, minus some. The top ten clones hold approximately 1.4% of a sample with about 260,000 clones, about 90% of them seen once. The specimen sequenced was peripheral blood. The receptors were sampled from a woman aged 40 to 50 who had recovered from COVID-19.

The chain is built from TRBV6-1 and TRBJ1-2, with D perhaps matching TRBD1 (5 bases). CDR1 is MNHNS and CDR2 is SASEGT in the germline V gene. V lost 0 bases and J lost 3, with 8 bases in between. CDR3 length: 14 residues. The CDR3 DNA reads as TGTGCCAGCAGTGAAGCGGGGCGCCACTATGGCTACACCTTC. Protein: CASSEAGRHYGYTF.

With regard to this clone: Other nucleotide sequences from this sample produce the same CDR3. The V call is TRBV29-1, the J call TRBJ1-1; D not certain. With 5 bases removed from V and 4 bases from J, the gap between germline ends came to 8 bases. The CDR3 runs to 11 residues. Germline V CDR1 and CDR2: SQVTM, ANQGSEA. CDR3 nucleotides: TGCAGCGTTTTAGGAGGCACTGAAGCTTTCTTT. Its protein product is CSVLGGTEAFF.

V and J are TRBV11-2 and TRBJ2-3; TRBD2 aligns across 10 bases. This CDR3 is 17 amino acids long. In germline, CDR1 is SGHAT, CDR2 FQNNGV. The trim removed 2 bases at V and 5 bases at J, leaving 10 bases unmatched. CDR3 loop: CASSLLIAGGLGDTQYF. The CDR3 DNA reads TGTGCCAGCAGCTTACTTATAGCGGGGGGCTTAGGAGATACGCAGTATTTT. Supplemented by reference TRBV11-2 and TRBJ2-3, the full variable domain reads EAGVAQSPRYKIIEKRQSVAFWCNPISGHATLYWYQQILGQGPKLLIQFQNNGVVDDSQLPKDRFSAERLKGVDSTLKIQPAKLEDSAVYLCASSLLIAGGLGDTQYFGPGTRLTVL.

This chain connects TRBV4-1 to TRBJ1-2; maybe TRBD1 (5 bases). The V and J ends lost 4 bases and 4 bases respectively, with 13 bases between them. The CDR3 is 14 amino acids. The germline CDR1 and CDR2 sequences are MGHRA and YSYEKL. In DNA form, the CDR3 reads TGCGCCAGCAGCCGCCATCGGGGGGGCTATGGCTACACCTTC. Encoded protein: CASSRHRGGYGYTF.

This clone was counted a single time. The junction departs from the called germline gene at one end, perhaps through a read error. Additional DNA sequences in this sample encode the identical CDR3. The J gene is TRBJ1-2, the V gene TRBV10-3, with a possible D match to TRBD1 (5 bases). The CDR3 spans 14 residues. Germline V gene sequence: CDR1 ENHRY, CDR2 SYGVKD. The CDR3 sequence: CAISEQESNYGYTF. The CDR3 region has the DNA TGTGCCATCAGTGAACAGGAAAGTAACTATGGCTACACTTTC.

This clone showed up many times. The chain combines TRBV6-5 with TRBJ1-5; TRBD1 aligns across 9 bases. J lost 6 bases, V lost 11 bases, and 8 bases had no gene match. CDR1 is MNHEY and CDR2 is SVGAGI in the germline V gene. This CDR3 has 13 residues. The CDR3 reads CAAGTGNGQPQHF. DNA for the CDR3: TGTGCCGCCGGGACAGGGAATGGTCAGCCCCAGCATTTT.

V is TRBV7-9 and J is TRBJ1-1, with D perhaps TRBD1 (5 bases). The germline V gene has CDR1 SEHNR and CDR2 FQNEAQ (reference sequence). There are 15 residues in the CDR3. V lost 5 bases, J lost 2 bases, and 15 bases lay in between. The CDR3 here is CASSPPSGVNTEAFF. The CDR3 region has the DNA TGTGCCAGCAGCCCACCCTCGGGGGTAAACACTGAAGCTTTCTTT.

This chain joins TRBV29-1 and TRBJ1-2; 7 nucleotides align to TRBD1. CDR3 length: 10 amino acids. The germline gives CDR1 SQVTM, CDR2 ANQGSEA. V trimming: 4 bases; J trimming: 11 bases; junction bases outside the gene matches: 4. The CDR3, as DNA: TGCAGCGTTGGGGACAGAGGTTACACCTTC. Protein product: CSVGDRGYTF.

The rearrangement uses TRBV28 and TRBJ2-3; tentative D call: TRBD1 (6 bases). There are 15 residues in the CDR3. Per germline, CDR1 MDHEN and CDR2 SYDVKM. V was pared by 6 bases and J by 1 base, with 14 bases between. The CDR3 nucleotides are TGTGCCAGCAGCCCCAGGGACACTCGCACAGATACGCAGTATTTT. Its protein is CASSPRDTRTDTQYF. Full variable domain (remainder filled in from reference TRBV28 and TRBJ2-3): DVKVTQSSRYLVKRTGEKVFLECVQDMDHENMFWYRQDPGLGLRLIYFSYDVKMKEKGDIPEGYSVSREKKERFSLILESASTNQTSMYLCASSPRDTRTDTQYFGPGTRLTVL.

The chain employs TRBV4-1 and TRBJ1-5, with D possibly matching TRBD1 (5 bases). Trimming pared 0 bases from V and 0 bases from J, leaving 9 bases between. In germline, CDR1 is MGHRA, CDR2 YSYEKL. CDR3 length: 16 residues. The CDR3 protein is CASSQEAGISNQPQHF. In nucleotides, the CDR3 is TGCGCCAGCAGCCAAGAGGCAGGGATTAGCAATCAGCCCCAGCATTTT.